This T cell receptor beta chain was captured in a study of blood T cell repertoires in COVID-19. About the research overall: Sample material is recorded as cDNA or gDNA derived from T cells, B-cell-depleted T cells, or PBMCs.

The CDR3 length is 19 residues. CDR1 is SGHVS and CDR2 is FQNEAQ in the germline V gene. J was trimmed by 5 bases and V by 1 base; bases with no gene match: 11. Sequenced by immunoSEQ multiplex PCR; TCRdb stores in-frame clones only, minus some. The table has approximately 90,000 clones, about four fifths seen once. The chain links TRBV7-8 to TRBJ2-1; 13 nucleotides agree with TRBD2. The receptor was isolated from a human donor in a cohort sampled during active COVID-19. Sample: peripheral blood. CDR3 sequence (DNA): TGTGCCAGCAGCTTAGTCCCCCTGATGACTAGCGGGAGGAACAATGAGCAGTTCTTC. This encodes CASSLVPLMTSGRNNEQFF. The full variable domain, its missing parts supplied by reference TRBV7-8 and TRBJ2-1, is GAGVSQSPRYKVAKRGQDVALRCDPISGHVSLFWYQQALGQGPEFLTYFQNEAQLDKSGLPSDRFFAERPEGSVSTLKIQRTQQEDSAVYLCASSLVPLMTSGRNNEQFFGPGTRLTVL.